Included here is one TCR beta chain sequence, with context. The assay was immunoSEQ multiplex PCR, and TCRdb's table has in-frame clones only and misses some. The sample holds roughly 150,000 clones; more than 80% are singletons and the top ten take around 15%. These data are taken from a study of blood T cell repertoires in COVID-19. With 3 bases clipped from V and 0 bases from J, the junction kept 9 bases outside the gene matches. The germline V gene encodes CDR1 WSHSY and CDR2 SAAADI. This CDR3 contains 17 residues. The V call is TRBV10-2, the J call TRBJ2-7, with 9 nucleotides matching TRBD2. Sequencing used peripheral blood. The clonotype originates from a woman between 40 and 50 years old with acute or convalescent COVID-19. The CDR3 DNA is TGCGCCAGCAGTGAAGGGCTAGCGGGGTGGAACTCCTACGAGCAGTACTTC. This encodes CASSEGLAGWNSYEQYF.